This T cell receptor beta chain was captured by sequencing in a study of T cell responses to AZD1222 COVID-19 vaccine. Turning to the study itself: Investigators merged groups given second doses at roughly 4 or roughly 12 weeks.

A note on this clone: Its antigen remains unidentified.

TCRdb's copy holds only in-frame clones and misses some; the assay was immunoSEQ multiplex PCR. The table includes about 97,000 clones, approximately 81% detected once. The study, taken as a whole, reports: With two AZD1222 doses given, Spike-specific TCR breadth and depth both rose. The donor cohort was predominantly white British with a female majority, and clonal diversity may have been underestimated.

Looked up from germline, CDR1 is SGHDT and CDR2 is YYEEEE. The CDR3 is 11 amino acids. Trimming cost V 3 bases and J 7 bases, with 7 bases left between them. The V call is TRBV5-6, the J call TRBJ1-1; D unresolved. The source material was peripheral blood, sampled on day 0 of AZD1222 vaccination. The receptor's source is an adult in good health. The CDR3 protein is CASSWRDEAFF. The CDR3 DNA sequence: TGTGCCAGCAGCTGGCGGGATGAAGCTTTCTTT.